This T cell receptor beta chain was retrieved from a study of siplizumab effects on memory and regulatory T cells (dated by TCRdb to about 2019). Describing the broader study: The study looked at the effect of siplizumab, an anti-CD2 antibody, on alloreactive T-cell subsets in allogeneic mixed lymphocyte reactions made from human PBMCs.

In addition, sequencing in three donor pairs included unstimulated CD8+ effector memory subsets alongside CD4+ naive, CD8+ naive, CD8+ TEMRA and CD4+ memory subsets. Sorted unstimulated T cells, along with proliferating T cells recovered from mixed lymphocyte reactions, underwent TCRbeta CDR3 sequencing. Fresh whole blood from 9 to 11 HLA-typed healthy donors was used as the source from which PBMCs were isolated. Broad study findings and their caveats: Among mappable alloreactive CD4+ clones, the Treg-derived fraction averaged approximately 69% with siplizumab versus about 25% in control reactions. Unstimulated naive T cells appeared to be more diverse than memory T cells, and naive cells seemed to make a substantial contribution to the alloresponse. Siplizumab significantly reduced the cumulative frequency of alloreactive sequences traceable to unstimulated CD4+ memory T cells. Sequences below about 10^-5 frequency were poorly captured, so only a minor fraction of alloreactive clones could be mapped to unstimulated subsets. About 75-95% of proliferating CD4+ or CD8+ clones could not be given a naive or memory phenotype. No functional confirmation was obtained for the suppressive function of proliferating Tregs from siplizumab cultures.

As concerns this clone: Its recognized antigen is unknown. No qualities accompany the bases; no much larger clone lies one base away.

The germline V gene encodes CDR1 MDHEN and CDR2 SYDVKM. Trimming takes 6 bases from V and 0 bases from J, and the germline ends sit 15 bases apart. CDR3 length: 16 amino acids, cysteine to phenylalanine. The entry retains the CDR3 DNA only, 48 bases that are in frame from base 1. The method was the immunoSEQ multiplex PCR assay. About 10^5 TCR templates per sample were assayed by the deep sequencing platform. Genomic DNA extracted from sorted T cells was used for TCRbeta CDR3 sequencing. The authors processed their data as follows. Clonal analysis of TCRbeta CDR3 data was done in the R programming language. Unstimulated samples were compared with post-reaction CFSE-low samples to define alloreactive CD4+ and CD8+ clones. Regulatory or non-regulatory origin was assigned to alloreactive CD4+ clones by matching of sequences to sorted unstimulated Treg and non-Treg repertoires. TCRdb stores this immuneACCESS table with in-frame sequences only. Part of the clones is absent; in the studies checked, under half of the shortfall reflects unresolved V genes, and no reason is known for the rest. Clone size and V and J calls were adopted from that table, with D and trimming inferred from the DNA. This sample comprises about 63,000 clones, over 65% of them detected only once. Of the sample, approximately 4% falls within the top ten clones.

Sequencing used memory CD4+ T cells sorted from blood. Per the publication, the cell subset or site label means: unstimulated CD4+ memory T cells. The rearrangement joined TRBV28 to TRBJ2-1; no D gene call is confident. This clonotype originated in a human donor in good health. The CDR3 region reads CASSPTPQSSYNEQFF. The nucleotides are TGTGCCAGCAGCCCTACCCCCCAGAGCTCCTACAATGAGCAGTTCTTC. The CDR3, completed at both ends by the reference TRBV28 and TRBJ2-1 genes, gives the full variable domain DVKVTQSSRYLVKRTGEKVFLECVQDMDHENMFWYRQDPGLGLRLIYFSYDVKMKEKGDIPEGYSVSREKKERFSLILESASTNQTSMYLCASSPTPQSSYNEQFFGPGTRLTVL.